Presented here are 12 T cell receptor beta chains from one specimen sequenced in a study of chemoradiotherapy in HPV16-positive cancers. The assay was immunoSEQ multiplex PCR, and TCRdb's table has in-frame clones only and misses some. The data show fewer than 15,000 clones, with approximately 75% seen just once and less than 10% held by the top ten. Sample collection occurred from a patient who underwent chemoradiotherapy. The receptors were gathered from a human donor with HPV-associated anogenital cancer.

The chain joins TRBV11-3 to TRBJ2-1; D is ambiguous. CDR3 length: 12 residues. The V gene lost 3 bases and the J gene lost 10 bases, with 10 bases spanning the gap. The V gene's germline CDR1 is SGHNT and CDR2 YENEEA. In nucleotides, the CDR3 is TGTGCCAGCAGCTTCCCCGGGCGGGAGCAGTTCTTC. It specifies CASSFPGREQFF. Complete variable domain (other parts from reference TRBV11-3 and TRBJ2-1): EAGVVQSPRYKIIEKKQPVAFWCNPISGHNTLYWYLQNLGQGPELLIRYENEEAVDDSQLPKDRFSAERLKGVDSTLKIQPAELGDSAVYLCASSFPGREQFFGPGTRLTVL.

J is TRBJ1-3 and V is TRBV4-1; no reliable D call. The germline V gene has CDR1 MGHRA and CDR2 YSYEKL. V gave up 1 base and J gave up 0 bases, with 10 bases separating them. This CDR3 has 16 residues. The CDR3 nucleotides are TGCGCCAGCAGCCAAGGGTCCGGCCGCTCTGGAAACACCATATATTTT. Its protein product is CASSQGSGRSGNTIYF.

Only a few counts were recorded for this clone. The chain joins TRBV5-4 to TRBJ2-1; maybe TRBD2 (5 bases). The CDR3 spans 14 residues. The germline V and J ends were trimmed by 1 base and 9 bases, with 14 bases remaining between them. Germline CDR1 and CDR2: SGHNT and YYREEE (reference sequence). The chain's CDR3 is CASSLRSGNGEQFF. CDR3 coding DNA: TGTGCCAGCAGCTTGAGGTCGGGGAATGGTGAGCAGTTCTTC.

The V gene is TRBV27, the J gene TRBJ2-2; unclear D gene. V lost 0 bases to trimming and J lost 7 bases, with 0 bases between them. The CDR3 consists of 11 residues. Per the germline V gene, CDR1 is MNHEY and CDR2 is SMNVEV (reference sequence). CDR3 coding DNA: TGTGCCAGCAGTTTATCCGGGGAGCTGTTTTTT. Protein: CASSLSGELFF.

This clone was recorded a few times. The V call is TRBV28, the J call TRBJ2-4; TRBD1 is a possible D gene (5 bases). The germline V and J ends were trimmed by 5 bases and 1 base, with 12 bases remaining between them. The germline V gene has CDR1 MDHEN and CDR2 SYDVKM. CDR3 size: 15 residues. CDR3 sequence (DNA): TGTGCCAGCAGTCCAGGGCTAGGGGCCAAAAACATTCAGTACTTC. It is translated as CASSPGLGAKNIQYF.

The rearrangement uses TRBV6-1 and TRBJ2-5; 14 positions match TRBD2. V lost 3 bases to trimming and J lost 4 bases; unmatched junction nucleotides: 1. This CDR3 comprises 15 residues. Looked up from germline, CDR1 is MNHNS and CDR2 is SASEGT. This chain's CDR3 is CASSDGLAGGETQYF. In nucleotides, the CDR3 is TGTGCCAGCAGTGACGGACTAGCGGGGGGAGAGACCCAGTACTTC.

The rearrangement joins TRBV10-3 to TRBJ2-3, with D unresolved. Germline V lookup: CDR1 ENHRY, CDR2 SYGVKD. With 4 bases removed from V and 4 bases from J, the gap between germline ends came to 15 bases. The CDR3 is made up of 15 amino acids. In nucleotides, the CDR3 is TGTGCCATCAGTGGAACTGCCGTTAGCTCAGATACGCAGTATTTT. Protein: CAISGTAVSSDTQYF.

The V gene is TRBV11-2, the J gene TRBJ2-1; perhaps TRBD1 as D (6 bases). The ends were cut back, 6 bases at V and 3 bases at J, with 15 bases in the middle. The CDR3 extends over 15 amino acids. Germline V CDR1 and CDR2: SGHAT, FQNNGV. The chain's CDR3 is CASRRPGQIYNEQFF. The CDR3, as DNA: TGTGCCAGCAGGCGTCCGGGACAAATCTACAATGAGCAGTTCTTC.

By sample share, this clone is medium-sized. CDR3 DNA: TGCAGCGCTCAGACAGGGGGAGATACGCAGTATTTT. Encoded protein: CSAQTGGDTQYF. The chain employs TRBV29-1 and TRBJ2-3; the match to TRBD1 covers 9 bases. This CDR3 spans 12 amino acids. V lost 7 bases and J lost 5; bases outside the gene matches: 4. Germline V gene data show CDR1 as SQVTM and CDR2 as ANQGSEA.

This clone was counted only a few times. The rearrangement links TRBV19 to TRBJ1-2; perhaps TRBD1 as D (6 bases). Trimming cost V 4 bases and J 2 bases, with 8 bases left between them. This CDR3 comprises 13 residues. Germline-derived CDR1 and CDR2 are LNHDA and SQIVND (reference sequence). This CDR3 reads CASSRDRNYGYTF. The CDR3 region has the DNA TGTGCCAGTAGTAGAGACAGGAACTATGGCTACACCTTC.

The rearrangement joins TRBV4-1 to TRBJ1-6; perhaps TRBD1 as D (6 bases). Between the trimmed V and J ends, which lost 1 base and 7 bases, there was a span of 11 bases. CDR3 length: 15 amino acids. The germline V gene encodes CDR1 MGHRA and CDR2 YSYEKL. CDR3 coding DNA: TGCGCCAGCAGCCAAGGGACAGATCCAAATTCACCCCTCCACTTT. This translates into CASSQGTDPNSPLHF.

This chain connects TRBV27 to TRBJ2-1; TRBD2 matches 12 bases. CDR3 length equals 18 residues. V was pared by 2 bases and J by 8 bases, with 13 bases of the junction left unmatched. Germline-derived CDR1 and CDR2 are MNHEY and SMNVEV (reference sequence). In DNA, the CDR3 is TGTGCCAGCAGTTTAGCCCGACTAGCGGGAGTTCGCGGGGATGAGCAGTTCTTC. Protein: CASSLARLAGVRGDEQFF.